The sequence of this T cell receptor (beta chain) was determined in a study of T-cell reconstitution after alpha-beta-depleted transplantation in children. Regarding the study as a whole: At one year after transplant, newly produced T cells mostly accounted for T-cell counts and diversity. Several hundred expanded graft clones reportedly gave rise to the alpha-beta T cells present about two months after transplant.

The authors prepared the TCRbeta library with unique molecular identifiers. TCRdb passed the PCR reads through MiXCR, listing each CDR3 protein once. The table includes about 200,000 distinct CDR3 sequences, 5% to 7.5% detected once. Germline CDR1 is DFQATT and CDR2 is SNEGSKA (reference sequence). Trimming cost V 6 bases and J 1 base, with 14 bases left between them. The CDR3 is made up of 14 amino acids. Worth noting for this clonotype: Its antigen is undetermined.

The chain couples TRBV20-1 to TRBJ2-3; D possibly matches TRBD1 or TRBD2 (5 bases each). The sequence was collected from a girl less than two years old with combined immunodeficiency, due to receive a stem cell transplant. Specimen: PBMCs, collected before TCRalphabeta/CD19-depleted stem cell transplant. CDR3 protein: CSAPGPGGTDTQYF. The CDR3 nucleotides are TGCAGTGCCCCGGGGCCCGGAGGCACAGATACGCAGTATTTT.